This T cell receptor (beta chain) stems from a study of T cell repertoires in cytomegalovirus infection. Turning to the study itself: Through public TCR beta signatures, both CMV infection and matching HLA type were indicated. Whole-study findings and limits: Within the response measured ex vivo, HLA-C-restricted CMV-specific TCR beta clonotypes were dominant. Of the TCR beta families, the public ones yielded a cumulative frequency that identified carriers of CMV plus the relevant HLA.

TCRdb analysed the reads with MiXCR anew, one entry per CDR3 protein. The repertoire holds around 630,000 distinct CDR3 sequences, with roughly 26% as singletons. Germline V CDR1 and CDR2: MNHEY, SMNVEV (reference sequence). V lost 6 bases, J lost 1 base, and 9 bases lay in between. The CDR3 is 13 amino acids. This clonotype was seen repeatedly, ten times or more. Antigen: not known. Input material: CD8+ T cells from PBMCs. The receptor was derived from a human donor in good health (CMV status not recorded). Some clones in this sample may be carry-over from other donors' samples. The J gene is TRBJ1-1, the V gene TRBV27; D remains unclear. The CDR3 coding sequence is TGTGCCAGCAGAAGTGGGTGGAACACTGAAGCTTTCTTT. Translated: CASRSGWNTEAFF.